This T cell receptor beta chain is from a study of T cell repertoires in cytomegalovirus infection. Study as a whole: Indications came from public TCR beta signatures; they pointed to CMV infection and to a matching HLA type.

MiXCR, run by TCRdb on the reads, gives a single entry per CDR3 protein. In the table there are some 400,000 distinct CDR3 sequences, 15% to 20% of which are singletons. The V gene's germline CDR1 is MNHGY and CDR2 SAAAGT. The V and J ends lost 6 bases and 9 bases respectively, with 15 bases between them. CDR3 length: 13 amino acids. Overall study results and limits: CMV-specific HLA-C-restricted TCR beta clonotypes dominated the ex vivo response. The cumulative frequency of public TCR beta families identified carriers of CMV plus the relevant HLA.

Turning to this clonotype: Its cognate antigen is unknown.

The TCR sequence derives from a human donor in good health (CMV status not recorded). Some clones in this sample may be carry-over from other donors' samples. V is TRBV6-8 and J is TRBJ1-5; D remains ambiguous. The sequencing input was PBMCs. The CDR3 loop reads CASRPHGLLPQHF. The CDR3 bases are TGTGCCAGCAGACCCCATGGACTCTTGCCCCAGCATTTT.